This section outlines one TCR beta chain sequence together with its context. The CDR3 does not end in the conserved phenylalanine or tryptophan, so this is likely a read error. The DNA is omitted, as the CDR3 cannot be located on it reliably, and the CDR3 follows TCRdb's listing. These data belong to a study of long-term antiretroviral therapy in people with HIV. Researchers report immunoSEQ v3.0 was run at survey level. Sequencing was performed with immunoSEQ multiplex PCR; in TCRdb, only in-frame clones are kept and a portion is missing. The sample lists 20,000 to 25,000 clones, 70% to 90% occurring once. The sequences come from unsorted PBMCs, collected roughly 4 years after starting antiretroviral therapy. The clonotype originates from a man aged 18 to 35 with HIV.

CDR3 amino acids: CASSADRGPGSG. The J gene is TRBJ1-1, the V gene TRBV28; the D call in the table, TRBD1, was not verified against the DNA. Counting both end residues, the CDR3 totals 12 amino acids. Germline V gene sequence: CDR1 MDHEN, CDR2 SYDVKM.